The 21 T cell receptor beta chains in this list originate from one sample, sequenced in a study of blood T cell repertoires in COVID-19. The method was immunoSEQ multiplex PCR; TCRdb's version includes in-frame clones alone and lacks a portion of them. This sample has tens of thousands of clones; about 82% occur once, and the top ten carry around 4%. Sequenced input: peripheral blood. The receptors come from a man at least 80 years old with active COVID-19.

This sequence joins TRBV6-5 and TRBJ1-2, with D uncertain. Germline CDR1 and CDR2: MNHEY and SVGAGI. Trimming pared 7 bases from V and 5 bases from J, leaving 11 bases between. The CDR3 has 12 amino acids. The CDR3 loop is CASKDGNYGYTF. The DNA for the CDR3 is TGTGCCAGCAAAGACGGGAATTATGGCTACACCTTC.

The genes are TRBV6-5 and TRBJ2-5; 7 bases match TRBD1. Germline values: CDR1 MNHEY, CDR2 SVGAGI. V lost 4 bases to trimming and J lost 5 bases; unmatched junction nucleotides: 10. This CDR3 has 15 amino acids. DNA for the CDR3: TGTGCCAGCAGTTCCTATGACAGGGTCGGTGAGACCCAGTACTTC. It translates to CASSSYDRVGETQYF.

The gene calls are TRBV28 and TRBJ1-1; D ambiguous. The length of the CDR3 is 17 residues. The V end was cut by 7 bases, the J end by 1 base, with 22 bases between. Germline CDR1 reads MDHEN; CDR2 reads SYDVKM. CDR3 nucleotide sequence: TGTGCCAGCACTAAAGTTCGAGGAGGGAACTCGAACACTGAAGCTTTCTTT. It codes for CASTKVRGGNSNTEAFF.

The chain recombines TRBV28 with TRBJ2-7; unclear D gene. The CDR3 has 14 amino acids. Germline CDR1 reads MDHEN; CDR2 reads SYDVKM. V lost 3 bases to trimming and J lost 6 bases, with 15 bases between them. The CDR3 loop is CASSLGMERCEQYF. As DNA, the CDR3 is TGTGCCAGCAGTTTGGGCATGGAACGTTGCGAGCAGTACTTC. Using reference TRBV28 and TRBJ2-7 for the parts outside the CDR3, the full variable domain is DVKVTQSSRYLVKRTGEKVFLECVQDMDHENMFWYRQDPGLGLRLIYFSYDVKMKEKGDIPEGYSVSREKKERFSLILESASTNQTSMYLCASSLGMERCEQYFGPGTRLTVT.

The chain is built from TRBV4-3 and TRBJ2-3; 12 bases fit TRBD1. J was trimmed by 6 bases and V by 0 bases; bases with no gene match: 4. The CDR3 length is 16 residues. Germline CDR1 LGHNA, CDR2 YSLEER. The CDR3 DNA follows: TGCGCCAGCAGCCAAGATGGGACAGGGGGCGGCGATACGCAGTATTTT. Amino acids: CASSQDGTGGGDTQYF.

The V call is TRBV7-9, the J call TRBJ1-1; TRBD1 matches 10 bases. V shed 4 bases, J shed 3 bases, and the junction held 8 bases outside the gene matches. Looked up from germline, CDR1 is SEHNR and CDR2 is FQNEAQ (reference sequence). The CDR3 contains 16 residues. CDR3 sequence: CASSWDRGSGDTEAFF. CDR3 DNA: TGTGCCAGCAGCTGGGACAGGGGAAGCGGGGACACTGAAGCTTTCTTT.

Written as DNA, the CDR3 is TGTGCCAGCAGCGATACAGGGGTCCCGTACTTC. The encoded protein is CASSDTGVPYF. V is TRBV7-6 and J is TRBJ2-7, with 7 bases fitting TRBD1. Trimming removed 5 bases from V and 12 bases from J; junction bases left unmatched: 7. Germline V gives CDR1 SGHVS, CDR2 FNYEAQ. This CDR3 is 11 amino acids long.

The gene calls are TRBV3-1 (or the pseudogene TRBV3-2) and TRBJ2-4, with TRBD2 matching over 8 bases. Germline V gives CDR1 LGHDT, CDR2 YNNKEL (reference sequence). V lost 0 bases to trimming and J lost 2 bases; unmatched junction nucleotides: 6. CDR3 length: 17 amino acids. The DNA for the CDR3 is TGTGCCAGCAGCCAAGAGATCAGCGGGAGTACCAAAAACATTCAGTACTTC. Its protein is CASSQEISGSTKNIQYF.

The chain couples TRBV27 to TRBJ1-2; D gene uncertain. Per germline, CDR1 MNHEY and CDR2 SMNVEV (reference sequence). Trimming removed 6 bases at V and 8 bases at J, with 19 bases between. The CDR3 is 14 residues long. The DNA of the CDR3 is TGTGCCAGCAGCCCTTCGGGTGCTGGATGGGGCTACACCTTC. Encoded protein: CASSPSGAGWGYTF.

The chain carries TRBV7-9 and TRBJ2-7; possible D gene TRBD2, 6 bases. Per the germline V gene, CDR1 is SEHNR and CDR2 is FQNEAQ (reference sequence). V lost 1 base to trimming and J lost 2 bases, with 12 bases between them. This CDR3 region has 15 residues. The CDR3 DNA reads TGTGCCAGCAGCTTAGGCCGGGACTTCCCCTACGAGCAGTACTTC. Protein: CASSLGRDFPYEQYF. Complete variable domain (other parts from reference TRBV7-9 and TRBJ2-7): DTGVSQNPRHKITKRGQNVTFRCDPISEHNRLYWYRQTLGQGPEFLTYFQNEAQLEKSRLLSDRFSAERPKGSFSTLEIQRTEQGDSAMYLCASSLGRDFPYEQYFGPGTRLTVT.

This chain joins TRBV24-1 and TRBJ2-1; TRBD2 matches at 9 bases. Per the germline V gene, CDR1 is KGHDR and CDR2 is SFDVKD. The V and J ends lost 9 bases and 9 bases, in that order; junction bases with no gene match: 14. This CDR3 is built from 15 residues. CDR3 sequence (DNA): TGTGCCACCGACGCCGGGTCTAGCGGGATATCTGAGCAGTTCTTC. It is translated as CATDAGSSGISEQFF.

The chain links TRBV7-3 to TRBJ1-1; no clear D gene. The ends were cut back, 2 bases at V and 0 bases at J, with 7 bases in the middle. CDR1 is SGHTA, CDR2 FQGTGA, per germline. This CDR3 is 14 amino acids long. The CDR3, as DNA: TGTGCCAGCAGCTTACTTGGCCTGAACACTGAAGCTTTCTTT. This gives the protein CASSLLGLNTEAFF.

About this clone itself: At one boundary the junction diverges from the germline segment, which might be a read error. The rearrangement uses TRBV4-3 and TRBJ2-3, with TRBD2 identical over 15 bases. The CDR3 runs 20 residues. The V gene's germline CDR1 is LGHNA and CDR2 YSLEER. DNA for the CDR3: TGCGCCAGCAGCCAAGCCACCGGACTAGCGGGAGGGCCAAGCAGAGATACGCAGTATTTT. This codes for CASSQATGLAGGPSRDTQYF.

V usage is TRBV3-1 (or the pseudogene TRBV3-2) and J usage is TRBJ2-5; 7 bases match TRBD2. Germline loops: CDR1 LGHDT, CDR2 YNNKEL (reference sequence). The CDR3 covers 14 residues. V was clipped by 4 bases and J by 2 bases; unmatched bases: 4. Here the CDR3 DNA reads TGTGCCAGCAGCCCTGGGGGGGGACAAGAGACCCAGTACTTC. Translating it yields CASSPGGGQETQYF.

V gene TRBV28 combines with J gene TRBJ1-5; D is perhaps TRBD1 (6 bases). The CDR3 length is 18 residues. The V end was cut by 4 bases, the J end by 1 base, with 20 bases between. Germline CDR1 and CDR2: MDHEN and SYDVKM. The CDR3 region has the DNA TGTGCCAGCAGTTCCCGGGACACCCTAAGTGGGAGCAATCAGCCCCAGCATTTT. Encoded protein: CASSSRDTLSGSNQPQHF.

This clone was picked up one time. The chain links TRBV2 to TRBJ1-4; 8 nucleotides agree with TRBD1. The CDR3 loop spans 14 amino acids. Germline V gives CDR1 SNHLY, CDR2 FYNNEI. Germline trimming cut 7 bases from V and 7 bases from J; bases unmatched to any gene: 8. CDR3 sequence reads: CASTRQGLVEKLFF. The CDR3 coding sequence is TGTGCCAGCACCAGACAGGGGCTCGTTGAAAAACTGTTTTTT.

V and J are TRBV7-2 and TRBJ2-3; 9 nucleotides line up with TRBD1. The V and J ends lost 1 base and 3 bases, in that order; junction bases with no gene match: 2. Germline V CDR1 and CDR2: SGHTA, FQGNSA. The CDR3 sequence is 15 residues long. For the CDR3, the DNA is TGTGCCAGCAGCTTAGGGGACAGGGAAACAGATACGCAGTATTTT. Its translation: CASSLGDRETDTQYF.

The chain recombines TRBV5-1 with TRBJ2-2; 7 bases are a match to TRBD2. CDR3 length: 16 residues. Germline V CDR1 and CDR2: SGHRS, YFSETQ. The V segment lost 4 bases and the J segment 1 base; nucleotides outside the gene matches: 7. CDR3 coding DNA: TGCGCCAGCAGCCTCTCGGCGGGGGAGAACACCGGGGAGCTGTTTTTT. It specifies CASSLSAGENTGELFF.

This chain connects TRBV30 to TRBJ1-1, with 7 bases matching TRBD1. The CDR3 totals 14 residues. The germline CDR1 and CDR2 sequences are GTSNPN and SVGIG (reference sequence). The ends lost 4 bases at V and 0 bases at J; junction bases unmatched: 5. The CDR3: CAWIMGQMNTEAFF. CDR3 DNA sequence: TGTGCCTGGATTATGGGACAGATGAACACTGAAGCTTTCTTT.

The rearrangement links TRBV30 to TRBJ2-1; no clear D gene. CDR3 length: 13 amino acids. Germline CDR1 reads GTSNPN; CDR2 reads SVGIG (reference sequence). Trimming cost V 1 base and J 6 bases, with 10 bases left between them. CDR3 nucleotide sequence: TGTGCCTGGAGTGGCCTGGAGTTCAATGAGCAGTTCTTC. It is translated as CAWSGLEFNEQFF.

The V gene is TRBV30, the J gene TRBJ2-1; the D gene is possibly TRBD2 (7 bases). V was shortened by 2 bases and J by 0 bases, with 11 bases between the two germline ends. This CDR3 has 15 residues. Germline V gene data show CDR1 as GTSNPN and CDR2 as SVGIG (reference sequence). The CDR3 DNA is TGTGCCTGGAGTCGGGGGGCTAGCTCCTACAATGAGCAGTTCTTC. This translates into CAWSRGASSYNEQFF.